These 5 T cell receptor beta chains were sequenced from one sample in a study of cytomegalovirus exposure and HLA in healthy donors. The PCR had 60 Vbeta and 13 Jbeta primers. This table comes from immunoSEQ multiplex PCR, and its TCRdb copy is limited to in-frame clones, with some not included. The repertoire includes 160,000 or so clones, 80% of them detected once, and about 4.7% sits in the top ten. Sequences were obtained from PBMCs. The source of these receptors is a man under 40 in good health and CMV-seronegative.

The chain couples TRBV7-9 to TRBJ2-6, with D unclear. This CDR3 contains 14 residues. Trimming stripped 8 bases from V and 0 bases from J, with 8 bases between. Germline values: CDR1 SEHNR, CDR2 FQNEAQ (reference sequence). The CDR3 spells CASGNSSGANVLTF. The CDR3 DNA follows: TGTGCCAGCGGCAACAGCTCTGGGGCCAACGTCCTGACTTTC.

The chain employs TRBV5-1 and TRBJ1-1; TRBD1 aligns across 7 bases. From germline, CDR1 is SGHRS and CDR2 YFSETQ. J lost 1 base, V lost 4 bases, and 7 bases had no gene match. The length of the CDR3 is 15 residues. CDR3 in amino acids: CASSPRGQPNTEAFF. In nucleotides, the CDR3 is TGCGCCAGCAGCCCCCGGGGACAGCCGAACACTGAAGCTTTCTTT.

CDR3 nucleotide sequence: TGTGCCAGCAGCTTTGAGTTAAGCTCCTACGAGCAGTACTTC. Translation gives CASSFELSSYEQYF. The genes are TRBV5-4 and TRBJ2-5, with D uncertain. The end of the DNA aligns better with TRBJ2-7, so the J call may be wrong. This CDR3 has 14 amino acids. Germline values: CDR1 SGHNT, CDR2 YYREEE (reference sequence).

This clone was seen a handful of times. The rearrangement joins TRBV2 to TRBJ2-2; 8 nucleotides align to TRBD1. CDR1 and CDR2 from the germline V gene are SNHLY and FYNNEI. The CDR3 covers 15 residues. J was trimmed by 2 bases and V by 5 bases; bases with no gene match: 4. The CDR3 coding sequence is TGTGCCAGCAGTACGGGGACAGGCAACACCGGGGAGCTGTTTTTT. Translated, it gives CASSTGTGNTGELFF.

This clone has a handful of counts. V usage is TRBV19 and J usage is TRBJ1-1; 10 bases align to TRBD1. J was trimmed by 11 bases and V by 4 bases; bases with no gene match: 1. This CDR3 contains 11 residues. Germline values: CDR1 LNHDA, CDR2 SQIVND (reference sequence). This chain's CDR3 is CASSKDRGAFF. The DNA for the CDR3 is TGTGCCAGTAGTAAGGACAGGGGGGCTTTCTTT.